This is a list of T cell receptor beta chains from one sample in a study of blood T cell repertoires in COVID-19. Repertoires were generated with immunoSEQ multiplex PCR, while TCRdb's copy carries only in-frame clones and drops some. The sample lists 100,000 or so clones, about 81% occurring once. Material: peripheral blood. The receptors were sampled from a human donor in a cohort sampled during active COVID-19. CDR3s include the opening cysteine and the closing phenylalanine or tryptophan. D genes are given only for firm matches. Size is stated for part of the rows, as once, few or many counts, or as a class when the clone is expanded.

v_gene,d_gene,abundance,j_gene,CDR3aa,CDR3nt
TRBV28,.,.,TRBJ1-2,CASSLGQFNYGYTF,TGTGCCAGCAGTTTAGGGCAGTTTAACTATGGCTACACCTTC
TRBV29-1,.,.,TRBJ1-1,CSPRRVNTEAFF,TGCAGCCCAAGGAGAGTTAACACTGAAGCTTTCTTT
TRBV7-8,.,.,TRBJ1-5,CASSPWTDNNQPQHF,TGTGCCAGCAGCCCTTGGACAGATAACAATCAGCCCCAGCATTTT
TRBV6-5,.,.,TRBJ2-3,CASNTGRGRRDTQYF,TGTGCCAGCAACACGGGGCGGGGGCGACGGGATACGCAGTATTTT
TRBV7-6,.,.,TRBJ1-3,CASSHSGNTIYF,TGTGCCAGCAGCCATTCTGGAAACACCATATATTTT
TRBV19,.,.,TRBJ2-1,CASREDRSYNEQFF,TGTGCCAGTAGGGAGGACCGCTCCTACAATGAGCAGTTCTTC
TRBV13,TRBD1,once,TRBJ1-3,CASSSRQGGNTIYF,TGTGCCAGCAGCTCCCGACAGGGGGGAAACACCATATATTTT
TRBV4-3,.,.,TRBJ2-7,CASSQGPGRGSSYEQYF,TGCGCCAGCAGCCAAGGGCCCGGGCGGGGCAGCTCCTACGAGCAGTACTTC
TRBV25-1,.,.,TRBJ2-5,CASSRGWQETQYF,TGTGCCAGCAGTAGGGGGTGGCAAGAGACCCAGTACTTC
TRBV7-9,.,.,TRBJ2-7,CASSLGPGLYEQYF,TGTGCCAGCAGCTTGGGCCCCGGACTCTACGAGCAGTACTTC
TRBV19,TRBD1,.,TRBJ1-4,CASRKLQGAEEKLFF,TGTGCCAGTAGGAAGCTTCAGGGGGCAGAAGAAAAACTGTTTTTT
TRBV3-1/TRBV3-2,.,.,TRBJ2-7,CASSQGPTNVNEQYF,TGTGCCAGCAGCCAAGGTCCCACAAATGTAAACGAGCAGTACTTC
TRBV7-2,TRBD1,.,TRBJ1-4,CASSFTGTGNEKLFF,TGTGCCAGCAGTTTTACCGGGACAGGGAATGAAAAACTGTTTTTT
TRBV2,.,.,TRBJ1-2,CASRGQTNYGYTF,TGTGCCAGCAGGGGGCAGACTAACTATGGCTACACCTTC
TRBV5-6,TRBD2,.,TRBJ2-4,CASSLVQRGSNIQYF,TGTGCCAGCAGCTTGGTCCAGCGGGGGTCAAACATTCAGTACTTC
TRBV5-4,.,.,TRBJ2-7,CASSPQLEYEQYF,TGTGCCAGCAGTCCGCAGTTGGAGTACGAGCAGTACTTC
TRBV5-4,TRBD2,.,TRBJ2-5,CASSLQTSGFIQETQYF,TGTGCCAGCAGCTTACAGACTAGCGGGTTCATCCAAGAGACCCAGTACTTC
TRBV6-2/TRBV6-3,.,once,TRBJ2-3,CASSRGTLGTDTQYF,TGTGCCAGCAGCCGCGGGACTCTTGGCACAGATACGCAGTATTTT
TRBV2,.,few,TRBJ1-1,CASSAGLTEAFF,TGTGCCAGCAGTGCAGGGCTCACTGAAGCTTTCTTT
TRBV5-1,.,.,TRBJ1-1,CASSFQGNTEAFF,TGCGCCAGCAGCTTTCAGGGTAACACTGAAGCTTTCTTT
TRBV7-2,.,.,TRBJ1-1,CASSIQGNTEAFF,TGTGCCAGCAGCATACAGGGGAACACTGAAGCTTTCTTT
TRBV19,TRBD2,once,TRBJ2-1,CASSISLAGGEQFF,TGTGCCAGTAGTATAAGTCTAGCGGGGGGTGAGCAGTTCTTC
TRBV11-2,TRBD1,.,TRBJ1-1,CASSSDRGLGGTEAFF,TGTGCCAGCAGCTCGGACAGGGGGCTAGGTGGCACTGAAGCTTTCTTT
TRBV29-1,TRBD1,.,TRBJ2-3,CSAPGGEATDTQYF,TGCAGCGCCCCAGGGGGCGAAGCGACAGATACGCAGTATTTT
TRBV2,.,.,TRBJ1-5,CASRSSGGEGNQPQHF,TGTGCCAGCAGGTCGTCCGGGGGTGAAGGCAATCAGCCCCAGCATTTT